This T cell receptor beta chain was retrieved from a study of T-cell reconstitution after alpha-beta-depleted transplantation in children. Whole-study findings and limits: Newly produced T cells mostly provided counts and TCRbeta diversity after one year, as hyperexpanded clones declined.

In germline, CDR1 is SQVTM, CDR2 ANQGSEA. The CDR3 contains 16 residues. V trimming: 4 bases; J trimming: 6 bases; junction bases outside the gene matches: 11. On this clonotype: Its target is unknown.

Unique molecular identifiers were used in preparing the TCRbeta library. MiXCR, run by TCRdb on the PCR reads, gives a single entry per CDR3 protein. The table includes 750,000 to 950,000 distinct CDR3 sequences, less than 20% detected once. This material consisted of PBMCs, mostly from graft donor cells, taken 360 days after TCRalphabeta/CD19-depleted stem cell transplant. V usage is TRBV29-1 and J usage is TRBJ2-2; 10 bases map to TRBD2. This sequence originates from a male patient younger than 18 who had a stem cell transplant for acute lymphoblastic leukemia, so the T cells may come from the graft donor. The CDR3 region is CSVGLEREGLAGELFF. CDR3 coding DNA: TGCAGCGTTGGACTCGAGCGGGAGGGTTTAGCCGGGGAGCTGTTTTTT.